This TCR beta chain was observed in a study of response to subunit inactivated influenza vaccine. Via MiXCR, TCRdb re-called the RT-PCR reads, giving one row per CDR3 protein. The sample holds around 250,000 distinct CDR3 sequences; 12% are singletons and the top ten take 7.5% to 10%. This clonotype occurred a few times. Trimming pared 5 bases from V and 12 bases from J, leaving 29 bases between. CDR1 is SGHTA and CDR2 is FQGNSA in the germline V gene. The CDR3 sequence is 16 residues long. This chain joins TRBV7-2 and TRBJ2-7; D possibly uses TRBD1 or TRBD2 (5 bases each). Sequencing was performed on non-naive T cells sorted from PBMCs, taken less than 15 days before vaccination. This TCR was recovered from a man in his fifties who received an inactivated influenza vaccine. The CDR3, as DNA: TGTGCCAGCAGCATTAACCGGGACCCAAAGGCCGGTGGTCTGTACTTC. It yields the protein CASSINRDPKAGGLYF. Full variable domain (outside the CDR3, taken from reference TRBV7-2 and TRBJ2-7): GAGVSQSPSNKVTEKGKDVELRCDPISGHTALYWYRQSLGQGLEFLIYFQGNSAPDKSGLPSDRFSAERTGGSVSTLTIQRTQQEDSAVYLCASSINRDPKAGGLYFGPGTRLTVT.